This T cell receptor beta chain was captured in a study of long-term antiretroviral therapy in people with HIV. Regarding the study as a whole: ART adherence, viral resistance and therapy changes were not recorded.

The assay used was immunoSEQ (version v3.0), run at survey level. Data came from immunoSEQ multiplex PCR; TCRdb stores just in-frame clones and leaves some out. This sample has 40,000 to 50,000 clones, with roughly 93% found just once. Concerning this clone itself: Antigen unknown.

CDR3 size: 14 residues. Germline-derived CDR1 and CDR2 are LNHDA and SQIVND (reference sequence). V was pared by 3 bases and J by 5 bases, with 14 bases between. Sequenced here: unsorted PBMCs, sampled about 9.1 years after starting antiretroviral therapy. This receptor was obtained from a man aged 25-45 years with HIV. The V and J genes are TRBV19 and TRBJ2-7, with a possible D match to TRBD1 (5 bases). CDR3 amino acids: CASSITGGRDEQYF. The CDR3, as DNA: TGTGCCAGTAGTATTACAGGCGGCCGGGACGAGCAGTACTTC.